This TCR beta chain was retrieved from a study of blood T cell repertoires in COVID-19. Overall study: Sample material is recorded as cDNA or gDNA derived from T cells, B-cell-depleted T cells, or PBMCs.

The V and J ends lost 6 bases and 5 bases, in that order; junction bases with no gene match: 3. The CDR3 extends over 12 amino acids. CDR1 and CDR2 from the germline V gene are MDHEN and SYDVKM. All enrollees were roughly 18 to 89 years old and from approximately 25 US areas. In Cohort 3, a recovered donor had either two negative PCRs, clearance, or symptom resolution. Assay: immunoSEQ multiplex PCR; the TCRdb copy retains only in-frame clones and omits some. In the table there are about 270,000 clones, around 87% of which are singletons. The specimen sequenced was PBMCs or T cells enriched from blood (not recorded which). The source is a woman aged 18-30 years who had recovered from COVID-19. This chain connects TRBV28 to TRBJ1-2; TRBD1 matches 7 bases. CDR3: CASSEQGYGYTF. The CDR3 DNA sequence: TGTGCCAGCAGCGAACAGGGGTATGGCTACACCTTC.